Below are 8 T cell receptor beta chains sequenced from a single sample in a study of blood T cell repertoires in COVID-19. Produced via immunoSEQ multiplex PCR; TCRdb's table is partial and in-frame only. Found here are about 360,000 clones, around 87% of them singletons; the top ten hold around 2%. Sequencing was carried out using PBMCs or T cells enriched from blood (not recorded which). The source is a man in his forties or fifties in a cohort exposed to, infected with or recovered from COVID-19 (not recorded which).

V gene TRBV28 combines with J gene TRBJ2-5, with 11 bases lining up with TRBD2. The V segment lost 2 bases and the J segment 1 base; nucleotides outside the gene matches: 9. From germline, CDR1 is MDHEN and CDR2 SYDVKM. The CDR3 has 18 amino acids. The CDR3 loop reads CASSLVGLAGPSQETQYF. Written as DNA, the CDR3 is TGTGCCAGCAGTTTAGTAGGACTAGCGGGCCCCTCCCAAGAGACCCAGTACTTC.

The chain is built from TRBV7-9 and TRBJ1-3, with D possibly matching TRBD1 (6 bases). There are 18 residues in the CDR3. Germline CDR1 reads SEHNR; CDR2 reads FQNEAQ (reference sequence). The V end lost 4 bases, the J end lost 2 bases, and 21 bases lay between the germline ends. In nucleotides, the CDR3 is TGTGCCAGCAGCTCCAGGGTCGGGGGGCTCAAACCTGGAAACACCATATATTTT. Translated, it gives CASSSRVGGLKPGNTIYF.

This chain links TRBV7-9 with TRBJ1-2, with unresolved D. The germline V gene has CDR1 SEHNR and CDR2 FQNEAQ (reference sequence). Trimming shortened V by 7 bases and J by 2 bases, and 8 bases separated the two germline ends. CDR3 length equals 12 residues. The CDR3 loop is CASTRGNYGYTF. DNA of the CDR3: TGTGCCAGCACCCGGGGAAACTATGGCTACACCTTC.

The J gene is TRBJ1-5, the V gene TRBV5-6; D unclear. With 0 bases removed from V and 0 bases from J, the gap between germline ends came to 7 bases. Germline V lookup: CDR1 SGHDT, CDR2 YYEEEE. This CDR3 is built from 15 residues. The chain's CDR3 is CASSLVGNSNQPQHF. The CDR3 bases are TGTGCCAGCAGCTTGGTCGGGAATAGCAATCAGCCCCAGCATTTT.

The chain combines TRBV6-5 with TRBJ2-7; maybe TRBD2 (5 bases). CDR3 length: 14 residues. Trimming shortened V by 6 bases and J by 3 bases, and 15 bases separated the two germline ends. Germline V gene lookup returns CDR1 MNHEY and CDR2 SVGAGI. The chain's CDR3 is CASSEGKASYEQYF. In DNA, the CDR3 is TGTGCCAGCAGCGAGGGAAAAGCTAGCTACGAGCAGTACTTC.

About this clone: Because the CDR3's place on the DNA is in doubt, the DNA is left out and the CDR3 is given as listed by TCRdb. CDR3: CASSSSGSGSRETQYF. The chain is built from TRBV28 and TRBJ2-5; the table's D gene call, TRBD2, was not cross checked with the DNA. Counting both end residues, the CDR3 totals 16 amino acids. Germline V CDR1 and CDR2: MDHEN, SYDVKM.

The rearrangement uses TRBV27 and TRBJ2-1; 9 bases are a match to TRBD2. Per the germline V gene, CDR1 is MNHEY and CDR2 is SMNVEV (reference sequence). V dropped 5 bases and J dropped 1; count of bases not matched to a gene: 6. This CDR3 contains 16 residues. In nucleotides, the CDR3 is TGTGCCAGCAGTGTAGCGGGAGCGAGTTCCTACAATGAGCAGTTCTTC. Amino acids: CASSVAGASSYNEQFF.

The gene calls are TRBV15 and TRBJ2-1, with 7 positions matching TRBD2. This CDR3 contains 16 residues. The germline CDR1 and CDR2 sequences are LNHNV and YYDKDF (reference sequence). Trimming removed 4 bases from V and 3 bases from J; junction bases left unmatched: 9. The CDR3 loop is CATSTKLATNYNEQFF. CDR3 bases: TGTGCCACCAGCACCAAACTAGCGACTAACTACAATGAGCAGTTCTTC.